This is a list of T cell receptor beta chains from one sample in a study of Ad26.COV2.S vaccination and SARS-CoV-2 variants. The method was immunoSEQ multiplex PCR; TCRdb's version includes in-frame clones alone and lacks a portion of them. The sample yields about 680,000 clones, more than 70% seen once. The sample consisted of peripheral blood, taken in a trial of Ad26.COV2.S vaccine versus placebo. These receptors all stem from a person between 18 and 59 years old who received the Ad26.COV2.S COVID-19 vaccine or a placebo. Both conserved end residues are part of each CDR3. D genes are given only for firm matches. Size values are once, few and many counts, or a class for expanded clones, and some rows have none.

V,size,J,D,CDR3,DNA
TRBV24-1,-,TRBJ2-1,-,CATSGTGLFNEQFF,TGTGCCACTTCCGGGACGGGCCTTTTCAATGAGCAGTTCTTC
TRBV4-3,-,TRBJ2-1,TRBD2,CASSQDSGERGGLYYNEQFF,TGCGCCAGCAGCCAAGATTCCGGGGAGCGGGGGGGCCTCTACTACAATGAGCAGTTCTTC
TRBV12-3/TRBV12-4,-,TRBJ1-3,-,CASSFSRNTIYF,TGTGCCAGCAGTTTCTCCCGAAACACCATATATTTT
TRBV18,-,TRBJ1-4,-,CASSPGGGNEKLFF,TGTGCCAGCTCACCGGGGGGGGGTAATGAAAAACTGTTTTTT
TRBV18,once,TRBJ1-2,-,CASSPAIRNGYTF,TGTGCCAGCTCACCAGCTATCCGGAATGGCTACACCTTC
TRBV2,-,TRBJ1-5,-,CASSDSGNQPQHF,TGTGCCAGCAGTGATAGCGGGAATCAGCCCCAGCATTTT
TRBV13,-,TRBJ2-7,-,CASSRGRPPGEQYF,TGTGCCAGCAGCCGGGGCAGGCCACCCGGGGAGCAGTACTTC
TRBV29-1,-,TRBJ2-7,TRBD2,CSVSGLAGAYEQYF,TGCAGCGTTTCGGGACTAGCGGGGGCGTACGAGCAGTACTTC
TRBV24-1,-,TRBJ2-2,TRBD1,CATSDLGTGHTGELFF,TGTGCCACCAGTGATTTAGGGACAGGGCACACCGGGGAGCTGTTTTTT
TRBV20-1,-,TRBJ2-1,TRBD2,CSGGGLREQFF,TGCAGCGGGGGGGGCCTAAGGGAGCAGTTCTTC
TRBV9,-,TRBJ1-1,-,CASSVGLFQNTEAFF,TGTGCCAGCAGCGTAGGGCTCTTCCAGAACACTGAAGCTTTCTTT
TRBV7-9,once,TRBJ2-1,TRBD1,CASSPRQGPYNEQFF,TGTGCCAGCAGCCCCCGACAGGGGCCGTACAATGAGCAGTTCTTC
TRBV30,-,TRBJ2-3,-,CAWSVRPGTDTQYF,TGTGCCTGGAGTGTACGCCCAGGGACAGATACGCAGTATTTT
TRBV6-6,-,TRBJ2-5,-,CASSSASGTRETQYF,TGTGCCAGCAGTTCCGCATCCGGGACGAGAGAGACCCAGTACTTC
TRBV7-9,-,TRBJ1-5,TRBD1,CASSSDRGVSNQPQHF,TGTGCCAGCAGCTCGGACAGGGGGGTTAGCAATCAGCCCCAGCATTTT
TRBV5-1,-,TRBJ2-7,TRBD2,CASSLPSSGGGSYEQYF,TGCGCCAGCAGCTTGCCCTCTAGCGGGGGCGGGTCCTACGAGCAGTACTTC
TRBV5-1,once,TRBJ2-5,TRBD2,CASSLDAGGQETQYF,TGCGCCAGCAGCTTGGATGCGGGGGGGCAAGAGACCCAGTACTTC